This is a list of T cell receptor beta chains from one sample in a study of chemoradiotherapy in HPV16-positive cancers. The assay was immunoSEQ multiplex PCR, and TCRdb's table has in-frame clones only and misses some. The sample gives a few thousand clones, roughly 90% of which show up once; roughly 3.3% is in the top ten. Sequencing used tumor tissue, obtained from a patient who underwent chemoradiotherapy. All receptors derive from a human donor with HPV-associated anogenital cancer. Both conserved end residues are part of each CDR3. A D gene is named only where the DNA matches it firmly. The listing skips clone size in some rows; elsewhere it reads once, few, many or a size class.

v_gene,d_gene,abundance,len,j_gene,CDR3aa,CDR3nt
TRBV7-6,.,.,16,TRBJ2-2,CASSLIGGHNTGELFF,TGTGCCAGCAGCTTAATTGGGGGGCACAACACCGGGGAGCTGTTTTTT
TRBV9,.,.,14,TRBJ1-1,CASSASVRGPEAFF,TGCGCCAGCAGCGCGTCAGTCCGGGGCCCAGAAGCTTTCTTT
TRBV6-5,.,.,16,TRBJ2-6,CASSYSQSSGANVLTF,TGTGCCAGCAGTTACTCGCAGAGCTCTGGGGCCAACGTCCTGACTTTC
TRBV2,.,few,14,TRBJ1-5,CASRAPYSNQPQHF,TGTGCCAGCAGGGCCCCTTATAGCAATCAGCCCCAGCATTTT
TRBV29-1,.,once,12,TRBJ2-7,CSVEGLSDEQYF,TGCAGCGTTGAAGGCCTATCCGACGAGCAGTACTTC
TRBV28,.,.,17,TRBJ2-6,CASTREGTDSGANVLTF,TGTGCCAGCACCCGGGAGGGGACAGACTCTGGGGCCAACGTCCTGACTTTC
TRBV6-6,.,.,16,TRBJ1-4,CASSYSPQSPNEKLFF,TGTGCCAGCAGTTACTCCCCACAGTCTCCTAATGAAAAACTGTTTTTT
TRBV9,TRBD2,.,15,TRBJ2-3,CASARLAGLTDTQYF,TGTGCCAGCGCCCGACTAGCGGGGCTCACAGATACGCAGTATTTT
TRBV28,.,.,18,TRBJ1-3,CASRTPSEGSSSGNTIYF,TGTGCCAGCAGAACTCCCTCCGAAGGATCCTCCTCTGGAAACACCATATATTTT
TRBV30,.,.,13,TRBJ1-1,CAWNEAGYTEAFF,TGTGCCTGGAATGAGGCGGGGTACACTGAAGCTTTCTTT
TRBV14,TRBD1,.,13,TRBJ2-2,CASSLQGTGELFF,TGTGCCAGCAGCCTACAGGGGACAGGGGAGCTGTTTTTT
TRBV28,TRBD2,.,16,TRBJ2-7,CASSRPRGLATYEQYF,TGTGCCAGCAGCCGCCCAAGGGGACTAGCTACCTACGAGCAGTACTTC
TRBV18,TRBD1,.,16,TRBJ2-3,CASSPRGQGAMDTQYF,TGTGCCAGCTCACCCCGGGGACAGGGGGCGATGGATACGCAGTATTTT
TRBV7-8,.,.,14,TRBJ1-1,CASTPPGQYTEAFF,TGTGCCAGCACCCCTCCTGGACAGTACACTGAAGCTTTCTTT
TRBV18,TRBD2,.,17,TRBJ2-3,CASSPRPSGRNTDTQYF,TGTGCCAGCTCACCACGTCCTAGCGGGAGAAACACAGATACGCAGTATTTT
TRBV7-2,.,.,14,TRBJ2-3,CASSLIEYTDTQYF,TGTGCCAGCAGCCTGATAGAGTACACAGATACGCAGTATTTT
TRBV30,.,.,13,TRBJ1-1,CAWSVQGNTEAFF,TGTGCCTGGAGTGTACAGGGGAACACTGAAGCTTTCTTT
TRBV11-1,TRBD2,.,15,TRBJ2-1,CASSSGGPAYNEQFF,TGTGCCAGCAGCTCGGGGGGTCCCGCCTACAATGAGCAGTTCTTC
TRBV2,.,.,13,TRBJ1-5,CASGSGMWQPQHF,TGTGCCAGTGGGTCGGGGATGTGGCAGCCCCAGCATTTT
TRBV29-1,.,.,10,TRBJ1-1,CSVRVTEAFF,TGCAGCGTTAGGGTCACTGAAGCTTTCTTT
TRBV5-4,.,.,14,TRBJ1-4,CATGQGPNNEKLFF,TGTGCCACTGGACAAGGGCCCAACAATGAAAAACTGTTTTTT
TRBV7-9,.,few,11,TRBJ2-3,CASEDSDTQYF,TGTGCCAGCGAGGATTCAGATACGCAGTATTTT
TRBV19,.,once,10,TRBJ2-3,CASGAYTQYF,TGTGCCAGCGGGGCGTATACGCAGTATTTT
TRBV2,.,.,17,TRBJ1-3,CASSVGFGATSGNTIYF,TGTGCCAGCAGTGTGGGATTCGGGGCTACCTCTGGAAACACCATATATTTT
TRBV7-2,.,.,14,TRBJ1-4,CASSPGATNEKLFF,TGTGCCAGCAGCCCAGGAGCAACTAATGAAAAACTGTTTTTT
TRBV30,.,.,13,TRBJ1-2,CASSPWGSGGYTF,TGTGCCTCTTCACCTTGGGGATCGGGAGGCTACACCTTC
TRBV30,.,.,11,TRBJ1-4,CAQGIGEKLFF,TGTGCGCAGGGCATCGGCGAAAAACTGTTTTTT
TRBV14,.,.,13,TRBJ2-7,CASSQDIRSEQYF,TGTGCCAGCAGCCAAGATATAAGGTCCGAGCAGTACTTC
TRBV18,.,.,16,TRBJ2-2,CASSPQGTPNTGELFF,TGTGCCAGCTCTCCCCAGGGGACACCGAACACCGGGGAGCTGTTTTTT
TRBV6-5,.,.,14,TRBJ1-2,CATLQGAEGYGYTF,TGTGCCACCTTACAGGGCGCCGAAGGCTATGGCTACACCTTC
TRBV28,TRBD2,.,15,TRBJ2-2,CASSSAVGGPGEPFF,TGTGCCAGCAGTTCTGCGGTGGGAGGGCCCGGGGAGCCGTTTTTT
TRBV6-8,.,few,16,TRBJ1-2,CASSFTKRSKTYGYTF,TGTGCCAGCAGTTTCACTAAACGCTCTAAGACCTATGGCTACACCTTC
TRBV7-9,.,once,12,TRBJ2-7,CASSPDTYEQYF,TGTGCCAGCAGCCCGGACACCTACGAGCAGTACTTC
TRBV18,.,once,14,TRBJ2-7,CASSPPGQVYEQYF,TGTGCCAGCTCACCACCTGGTCAAGTCTACGAGCAGTACTTC
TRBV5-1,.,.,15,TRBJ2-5,CASSFIPERQETQYF,TGCGCCAGCAGCTTCATCCCGGAGAGGCAAGAGACCCAGTACTTC
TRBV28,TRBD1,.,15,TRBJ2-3,CASRGGQGSPDTQYF,TGTGCCAGCAGGGGAGGACAGGGGAGCCCAGATACGCAGTATTTT
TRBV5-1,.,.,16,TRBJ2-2,CASSSRTRGDTGELFF,TGCGCCAGCAGCTCCCGGACTAGGGGGGACACCGGGGAGCTGTTTTTT